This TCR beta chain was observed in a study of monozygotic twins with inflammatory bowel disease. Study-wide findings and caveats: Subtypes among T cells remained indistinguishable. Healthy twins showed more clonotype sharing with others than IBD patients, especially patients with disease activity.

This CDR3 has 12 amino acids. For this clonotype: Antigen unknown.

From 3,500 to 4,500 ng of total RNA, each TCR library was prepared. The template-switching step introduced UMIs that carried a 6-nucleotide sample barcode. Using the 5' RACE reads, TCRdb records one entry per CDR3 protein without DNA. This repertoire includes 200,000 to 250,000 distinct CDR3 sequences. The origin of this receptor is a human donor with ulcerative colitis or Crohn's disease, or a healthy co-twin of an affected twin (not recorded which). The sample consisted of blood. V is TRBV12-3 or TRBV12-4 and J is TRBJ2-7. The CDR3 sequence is CASSPFRYEQYF.